The present entry profiles one T cell receptor (beta chain) with its context. Its binding antigen is unknown. No base quality values were provided; no much bigger clone lies one nucleotide off. Lesional scalp punch biopsies and peripheral blood were obtained from alopecia areata patients. After PBMCs were isolated by density centrifugation and stained for CD3, CD4 and CD8, a FACSAria was used to sort CD4+ and CD8+ T cells. As part of a multicenter biomarker study, untreated alopecia areata patients were recruited. In roughly 5 patients from the biomarker study, the blood CD8+ T cells went through an additional sort into NKG2D-low and NKG2D-high fractions. This sample is part of a study of CD8+ T cells in alopecia areata (dated by TCRdb to the late 2010s). With respect to the entire study: In both human patients and the C3H/HeJ mouse model, the study applied high-throughput TCRbeta sequencing to look at T cell clonal expansion in alopecia areata. Clonality in the scalp was compared among normal scalp (n=4), patchy alopecia areata scalp (n=8), and alopecia totalis/universalis scalp (n=8). TCRbeta CDR3 regions were amplified by immunoSEQ multiplex PCR with 35 Vbeta forward and 13 Jbeta reverse primers. Human TCRbeta sequencing covered scalp tissue and sorted CD4+ and CD8+ peripheral blood T cells from patchy and totalis/universalis alopecia areata patients and healthy controls. RNA was obtained with the PAXgene miRNA kit for fixed scalp, the miRNeasy kit for PBMCs, and the RNeasy kit for mouse skin.

Library generation was performed with the immunoSEQ multiplex PCR assay. To provide template for TCR sequencing, every sample had RNA extracted and reverse transcribed into cDNA. SuperScript III was used for first-strand cDNA synthesis, primed with a 2:1 mix of oligo-dT and random hexamers. A synthetic immune receptor repertoire was used to assess amplification bias, and residual bias was removed computationally. Processing in the source paper ran as follows. Raw reads were preprocessed for error removal, and CDR3 was defined according to IMGT conventions as running from the conserved cysteine to phenylalanine. Clonality was computed as 1 minus the Shannon entropy, with the entropy normalized by log2 of the number of productive unique TCRs. Scalp TCRbeta sequences were cross-referenced with sorted blood CD4 and CD8 repertoires so that the CD4 or CD8 identity of scalp clones could be inferred. TCRdb limited this immuneACCESS table to in-frame rearrangements with V and J called. A share of clones is missing; checked studies link under half to unresolved V genes, and the rest is unexplained. The D gene and trimming were derived from the DNA, and the V and J assignments and clone size from that table. This sample has approximately 58,000 clones in its table, and around 47% of those were observed once. The top ten clones comprise roughly 51% of the sample.

The research as a whole found: Compared with normal scalp, lesional scalp had higher clonality and more expanded CD8+ clones, particularly in alopecia totalis/universalis, a pattern that suggests antigenic drive. Unlike mouse skin, which is dominated by gammadelta T cells, normal human skin has resident alphabeta T cells that are also sequenced, and this complicates analysis of the scalp TCR repertoire. TCR sequences shared between patients were less clear than in mice, possibly partly because of HLA diversity in the patient population.

Including cysteine and phenylalanine, the CDR3 has 14 amino acids. Left in the record is the CDR3 DNA by itself, 42 bases read in frame from the first base. The V end loses 4 bases and the J end loses 4 bases, and a stretch of 14 bases separates them. From the germline V gene, CDR1 is SGHDT and CDR2 is YYEEEE. The chain uses TRBV5-6 and TRBJ1-1, with the D gene not confidently named. The material sequenced was NKG2D-low CD8+ T cells sorted from blood. Reading the label with the study, this specimen's cell subset or site is: sorted CD8+ NKG2D-low blood T cells. The receptor was isolated from a human donor with alopecia areata. The base sequence is TGTGCCAGCAGCCCAAACATTGGGAGCACTGAAGCTTTCTTT. This encodes CASSPNIGSTEAFF. With the portions outside the CDR3 filled from the reference TRBV5-6 and TRBJ1-1 genes, the complete variable region becomes DAGVTQSPTHLIKTRGQQVTLRCSPKSGHDTVSWYQQALGQGPQFIFQYYEEEERQRGNFPDRFSGHQFPNYSSELNVNALLLGDSALYLCASSPNIGSTEAFFGQGTRLTVV.